This T cell receptor beta chain derives from a study of T-cell memory formation after mild COVID-19. About the study: Largely, TCR clusters stayed within a single donor. Study-level findings and limits: Clones from the second wave (peaking day 37) had unconfirmed SARS-CoV-2 specificity. Clones contracting across day 15 to 85 had a balanced CD4/CD8 profile; later expanding clones leaned CD4+.

The CDR3 has 13 amino acids. Trimming removed 0 bases from V and 5 bases from J, with 6 bases in between. Germline V gene sequence: CDR1 SGHRS, CDR2 YFSETQ. With constant-segment primers, 5'RACE yielded cDNA libraries of TCR alpha and TCR beta that carried sample barcodes and UMIs. TCRdb independently ran MiXCR on the 5' RACE reads; one entry per CDR3 protein. Here the sample spans a few hundred thousand distinct CDR3 sequences, 15% to 20% being singletons. This clonotype was counted between two and nine times. Antigen specificity is unknown. This rearrangement joins TRBV5-1 to TRBJ2-1, with D unresolved. Sequenced sample: PBMCs or a T cell subset sorted from them (not recorded which). The sequence was obtained from a young man who had mild COVID-19 (a few samples of this study predate the infection). Cell type and time point are not known. The CDR3 spells CASSLATNNEQFF. CDR3 DNA sequence: TGCGCCAGCAGCTTGGCCACGAACAATGAGCAGTTCTTC.